A single TCR beta chain is shown here with its context. Its cognate antigen is unknown. CDR3 length: 12 residues. Germline-derived CDR1 and CDR2 are SQVTM and ANQGSEA. Between the trimmed V and J ends, which lost 7 bases and 0 bases, there was a span of 9 bases. The sample comes from a study of shared clonotypes between healthy human individuals. General study points: In a handful of donors, around 5% of naive CD4 clonotypes appeared in common. Sorted-subset sequencing, rarefaction showed, was incomplete despite large depth.

Several immunoSEQ plates received, in even portions, the genomic DNA of each subset. Method: immunoSEQ multiplex PCR; TCRdb's copy keeps in-frame clones and lacks some. The table has about 580,000 clones, roughly 98% seen once. Naive CD8 cells were CD45RO-negative, positively selected for CCR7, excluding terminally differentiated effector memory CD45RA+ cells. Caucasian adults residing in Nashville, Tennessee made up all the donors. The chain is built from TRBV29-1 and TRBJ2-5, with D possibly matching TRBD2 (5 bases). This receptor was identified in a man between 25 and 39 years old in good health. The specimen sequenced was naive CD8+ T cells sorted from blood. CDR3 nucleotides: TGCAGCGCTGAGGGTAACCAAGAGACCCAGTACTTC. Protein product: CSAEGNQETQYF.